In its sample, the clone carrying this T cell receptor beta chain was seen many times. Its antigen is not known. The data were obtained in a study of T cell repertoires in cytomegalovirus infection. On the study more broadly: Indicated by public TCR beta signatures were CMV infection and matching HLA type. Findings and caveats of the study: CMV carriers having the relevant HLA were flagged by cumulative public TCR beta family frequency. What dominated the ex vivo response were HLA-C-restricted CMV-specific TCR beta clonotypes.

Each CDR3 protein gets one entry after TCRdb re-called the reads with MiXCR. The sample includes 450,000 to 600,000 distinct CDR3 sequences, about 11% of them seen just once. The source material was PBMCs. The TCR comes from a human donor in good health (CMV status not recorded). Some clones in this sample may be carry-over from other donors' samples.

The CDR3 DNA is TGTGCCAGCACCACACCGGGGATAGCGGGAGGGCTGGGGGAGACCCAGTACTTC. Encoded protein: CASTTPGIAGGLGETQYF. This chain connects TRBV7-2 to TRBJ2-5; TRBD2 aligns across 11 bases. CDR1 is SGHTA, CDR2 FQGNSA, per germline. This CDR3 has 18 residues. V was pared by 7 bases and J by 5 bases, with 18 bases of the junction left unmatched.